This T cell receptor (beta chain) is from a study of T cells in localized non-small cell lung cancer. The protocol was immunoSEQ multiplex PCR, while the TCRdb copy is restricted to in-frame clones and leaves out a portion. Among 75,000 to 85,000 clones listed, around 84% were seen once. CDR1 is SGHDN, CDR2 FVKESK, per germline. J gave up 4 bases and V 1 base, and 4 bases lay outside the gene matches. This CDR3 comprises 17 residues. Material: peripheral blood, obtained before any cancer treatment. This TCR was sampled from a female donor of 60 years or more with stage I lung adenocarcinoma. V gene TRBV14 combines with J gene TRBJ2-5; 15 bases are shared with TRBD2. This CDR3 reads CASSQGTSGRVRETQYF. The CDR3 region has the DNA TGTGCCAGCAGCCAAGGGACTAGCGGGAGGGTTCGAGAGACCCAGTACTTC. Full variable domain (outside the CDR3, taken from reference TRBV14 and TRBJ2-5): EAGVTQFPSHSVIEKGQTVTLRCDPISGHDNLYWYRRVMGKEIKFLLHFVKESKQDESGMPNNRFLAERTGGTYSTLKVQPAELEDSGVYFCASSQGTSGRVRETQYFGPGTRLLVL.